The source of this T cell receptor (beta chain) is a study of cytomegalovirus exposure and HLA in healthy donors. Overall study: Unique TCR beta sequences numbering some 110 million came from around 180 million T cells in an earlier analysis. Regarding the study as a whole: Researchers counted roughly 150 TCR beta chains as cytomegalovirus-associated.

Primers included in the PCR were 60 Vbeta and 13 Jbeta primers. Assay: immunoSEQ multiplex PCR; the TCRdb copy retains only in-frame clones and omits some. The record lists about 200,000 clones, of which the ten most abundant hold more than 0.95%. This CDR3 contains 14 residues. Trimming took off 4 bases at V and 0 bases at J, with 7 bases between the two ends. Germline CDR1 reads MNHNS; CDR2 reads SASEGT. On this clone: Its antigen is unknown.

Sequencing was done on a sample of PBMCs. The receptor's source is a girl aged 2 to 10 in good health and CMV-seropositive. The chain couples TRBV6-1 to TRBJ1-3; D ambiguous. The CDR3 nucleotides read TGTGCCAGCAGTGGGCCGAACTCTGGAAACACCATATATTTT. This sequence encodes CASSGPNSGNTIYF.